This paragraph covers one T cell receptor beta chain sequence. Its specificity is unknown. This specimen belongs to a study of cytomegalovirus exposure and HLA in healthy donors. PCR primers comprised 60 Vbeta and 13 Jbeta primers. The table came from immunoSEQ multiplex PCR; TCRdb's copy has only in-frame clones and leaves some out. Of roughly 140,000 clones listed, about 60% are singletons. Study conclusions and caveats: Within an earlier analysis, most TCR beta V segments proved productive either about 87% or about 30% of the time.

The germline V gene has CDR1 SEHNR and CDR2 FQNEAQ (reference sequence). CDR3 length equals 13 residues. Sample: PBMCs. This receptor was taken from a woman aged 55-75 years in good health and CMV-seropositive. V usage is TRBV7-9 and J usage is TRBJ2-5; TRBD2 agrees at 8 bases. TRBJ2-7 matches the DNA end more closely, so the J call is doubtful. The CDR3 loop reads CASSPLGGGEQYF. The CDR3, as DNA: TGTGCCAGCAGCCCCCTCGGGGGGGGCGAGCAGTACTTC.